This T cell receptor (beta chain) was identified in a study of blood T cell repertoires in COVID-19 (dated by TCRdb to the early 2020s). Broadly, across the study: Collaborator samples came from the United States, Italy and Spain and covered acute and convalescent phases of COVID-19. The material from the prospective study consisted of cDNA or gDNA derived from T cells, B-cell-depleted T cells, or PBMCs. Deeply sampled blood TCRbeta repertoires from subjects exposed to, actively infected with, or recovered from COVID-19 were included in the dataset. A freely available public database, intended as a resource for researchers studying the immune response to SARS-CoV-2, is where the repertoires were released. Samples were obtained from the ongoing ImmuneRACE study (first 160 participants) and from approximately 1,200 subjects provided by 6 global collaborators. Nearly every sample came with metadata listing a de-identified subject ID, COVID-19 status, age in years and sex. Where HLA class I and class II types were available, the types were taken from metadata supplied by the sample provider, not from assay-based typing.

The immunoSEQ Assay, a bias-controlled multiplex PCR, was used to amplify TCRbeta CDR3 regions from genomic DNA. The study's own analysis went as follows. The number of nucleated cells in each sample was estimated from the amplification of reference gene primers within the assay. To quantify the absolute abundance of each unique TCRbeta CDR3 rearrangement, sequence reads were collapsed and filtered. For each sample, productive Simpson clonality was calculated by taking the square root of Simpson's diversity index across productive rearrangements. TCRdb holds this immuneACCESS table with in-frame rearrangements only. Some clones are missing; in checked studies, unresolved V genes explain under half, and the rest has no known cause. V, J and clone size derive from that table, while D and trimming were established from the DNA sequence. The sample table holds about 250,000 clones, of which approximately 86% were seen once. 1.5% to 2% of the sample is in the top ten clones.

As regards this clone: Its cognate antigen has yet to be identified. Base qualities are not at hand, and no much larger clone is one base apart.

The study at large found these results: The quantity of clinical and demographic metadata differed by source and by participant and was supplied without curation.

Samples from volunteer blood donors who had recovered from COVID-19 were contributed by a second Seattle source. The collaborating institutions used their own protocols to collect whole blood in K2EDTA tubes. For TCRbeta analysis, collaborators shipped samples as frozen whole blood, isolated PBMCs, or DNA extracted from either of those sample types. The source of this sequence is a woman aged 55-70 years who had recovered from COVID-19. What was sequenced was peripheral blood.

The CDR3 in this case is CASSLYRGNEQFF. The base sequence is TGTGCCAGCAGCCTCTACAGGGGCAATGAGCAGTTCTTC. The chain couples TRBV11-1 to TRBJ2-1; TRBD1 matches 7 bases in the middle. The CDR3 numbers 13 residues from cysteine through phenylalanine. The entry retains the CDR3 DNA only, 39 bases that are in frame from base 1. From a lookup of the germline V gene (reference sequence), CDR1 and CDR2 are SGHAT and FQDESV. Germline trimming amounts to 5 bases on V and 6 bases on J, with 4 as the count of junction bases outside the gene matches.